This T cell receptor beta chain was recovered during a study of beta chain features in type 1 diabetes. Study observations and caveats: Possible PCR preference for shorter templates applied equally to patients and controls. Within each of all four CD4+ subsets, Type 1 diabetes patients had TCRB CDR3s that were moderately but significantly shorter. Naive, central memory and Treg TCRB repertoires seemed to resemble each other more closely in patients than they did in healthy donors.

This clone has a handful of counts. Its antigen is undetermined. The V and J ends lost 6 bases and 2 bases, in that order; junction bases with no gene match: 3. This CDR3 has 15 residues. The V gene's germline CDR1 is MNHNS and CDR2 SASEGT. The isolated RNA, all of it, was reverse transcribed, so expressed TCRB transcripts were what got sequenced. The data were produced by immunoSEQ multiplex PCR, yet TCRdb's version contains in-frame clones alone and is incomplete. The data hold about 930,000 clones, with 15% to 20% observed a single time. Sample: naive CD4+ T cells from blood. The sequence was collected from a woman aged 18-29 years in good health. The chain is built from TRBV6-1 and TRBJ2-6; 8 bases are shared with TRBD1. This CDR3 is CASSPTGAGANVLTF. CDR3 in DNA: TGTGCCAGCAGCCCGACAGGGGCTGGGGCCAACGTCCTGACTTTC.